The clone carrying this TCR beta chain was detected a few times. Alopecia areata patients had lesional scalp punch biopsies and peripheral blood taken from them. Trimming cost V 5 bases and J 8 bases, with 10 bases left between them. Germline CDR1 MRHNA, CDR2 SNTAGT. This CDR3 is 12 amino acids long. RNA was extracted and reverse transcribed into cDNA as the sequencing template. Clones were read by immunoSEQ multiplex PCR, and TCRdb kept only the in-frame ones, dropping some. The table records some 130,000 clones, about 49% of them present only once. The source of the sample is a study of CD8+ T cells in alopecia areata. Turning to the study itself: Treated individuals took tofacitinib by mouth, 5 to 10 mg twice daily.

The sequenced sample was CD8+ T cells sorted from blood, obtained at week 0. The rearrangement uses TRBV6-4 and TRBJ2-1, with D possibly being TRBD1 (5 bases). The receptor's source is a human donor with alopecia areata. This CDR3 is CASSLLGDEQFF. The CDR3 nucleotides read TGTGCCAGCAGTTTGCTAGGGGATGAGCAGTTCTTC.